The 20 T cell receptor beta chains below were found in one sample sequenced in a study of control samples from healthy donors and cancer patients. Generated by immunoSEQ multiplex PCR, the TCRdb table keeps only in-frame clones and is missing some. The data show approximately 110,000 clones, 83% seen once. The source material was blood. The source of these receptors is a woman between 45 and 60 years old in good health.

This clone appeared a few times. The V gene is TRBV4-3, the J gene TRBJ2-2, with a possible D match to TRBD2 (6 bases). V gave up 3 bases and J gave up 3 bases, with 11 bases separating them. Germline V CDR1 and CDR2: LGHNA, YSLEER. The CDR3 has 15 residues. The CDR3 loop is CASSQGGIDTGELFF. As DNA, the CDR3 is TGCGCCAGCAGCCAGGGAGGAATAGACACCGGGGAGCTGTTTTTT.

This sequence joins TRBV4-3 and TRBJ2-1; 10 nucleotides align to TRBD2. From germline, CDR1 is LGHNA and CDR2 YSLEER. The CDR3 has 15 amino acids. J gave up 4 bases and V 3 bases, and 3 bases lay outside the gene matches. For the CDR3, the DNA is TGCGCCAGCAGCCAGAGCGGGGGGGAGTACAATGAGCAGTTCTTC. The encoded protein is CASSQSGGEYNEQFF.

In this sample, this clone turned up a few times. The chain joins TRBV6-2 or TRBV6-3 to TRBJ1-2; 7 positions agree with TRBD1. Germline values: CDR1 MNHEY, CDR2 SVGEGT. This CDR3 has 14 residues. Losses at the gene ends were 4 bases for V and 2 bases for J; bases not matched to a gene: 4. DNA of the CDR3: TGTGCCAGCAGTTCGATACAGGGGAACTATGGCTACACCTTC. As protein: CASSSIQGNYGYTF.

This clone was found once. The chain combines TRBV20-1 with TRBJ1-5, with D uncertain. The CDR3 loop spans 13 amino acids. The germline CDR1 and CDR2 sequences are DFQATT and SNEGSKA (reference sequence). The V end was cut by 3 bases, the J end by 3 bases, with 9 bases between. The CDR3 DNA is TGCAGTGCTAGTCAAGGTGCCAATCAGCCCCAGCATTTT. This codes for CSASQGANQPQHF.

This clone has more than one count but fewer than ten. CDR3 sequence: CSVVGGGANVLTF. The CDR3 nucleotides read TGCAGCGTTGTGGGGGGCGGGGCCAACGTCCTGACTTTC. The chain couples TRBV29-1 to TRBJ2-6; D possibly matches TRBD1 or TRBD2 (6 bases each). The CDR3 covers 13 residues. Germline V gene sequence: CDR1 SQVTM, CDR2 ANQGSEA. V was shortened by 4 bases and J by 4 bases, with 8 bases between the two germline ends.

This sequence joins TRBV2 and TRBJ1-6; no definite D call. The length of the CDR3 is 16 residues. The V gene lost 7 bases and the J gene lost 9 bases, with 22 bases spanning the gap. Germline V gene sequence: CDR1 SNHLY, CDR2 FYNNEI. CDR3 sequence (DNA): TGTGCCAGCACCGCGAGGGAACCACGGGCTTTTTCACCCCTCCACTTT. This gives the protein CASTAREPRAFSPLHF.

This clone was detected only a few times. Other DNA sequences within the sample encode an identical CDR3. The J gene is TRBJ1-2, the V gene TRBV28; 8 bases fit TRBD1. Trimming removed 6 bases from V and 2 bases from J; junction bases left unmatched: 2. The CDR3 totals 13 residues. Germline CDR1 MDHEN, CDR2 SYDVKM. The CDR3 nucleotides read TGTGCCAGCAGACGACAGGGGAACTATGGCTACACCTTC. This encodes CASRRQGNYGYTF.

V gene TRBV11-3 combines with J gene TRBJ2-1; 7 bases align to TRBD2. V shed 8 bases, J shed 4 bases, and the junction held 11 bases outside the gene matches. This CDR3 is built from 15 residues. Germline V gives CDR1 SGHNT, CDR2 YENEEA. The CDR3: CASGDEAGKYNEQFF. CDR3 coding DNA: TGTGCCAGCGGGGACGAAGCGGGAAAATACAATGAGCAGTTCTTC.

The rearrangement uses TRBV18 and TRBJ2-5; 7 nucleotides agree with TRBD1. CDR1 and CDR2 from the germline V gene are KGHSH and LQKENI. The CDR3 covers 15 residues. J lost 2 bases, V lost 3 bases, and 6 bases had no gene match. The chain's CDR3 is CASSPSTGVQETQYF. CDR3 sequence (DNA): TGTGCCAGCTCACCGAGCACAGGGGTACAAGAGACCCAGTACTTC. Based on the CDR3 plus reference TRBV18 and TRBJ2-5, the full variable domain is NAGVMQNPRHLVRRRGQEARLRCSPMKGHSHVYWYRQLPEEGLKFMVYLQKENIIDESGMPKERFSAEFPKEGPSILRIQQVVRGDSAAYFCASSPSTGVQETQYFGPGTRLLVL.

This clone was seen a handful of times. The chain has TRBV5-1 and TRBJ1-1; D call uncertain. Looked up from germline, CDR1 is SGHRS and CDR2 is YFSETQ. V gave up 0 bases and J gave up 1 base, with 7 bases separating them. This CDR3 comprises 14 residues. The CDR3 region has the DNA TGCGCCAGCAGCTTGGACAGTACGAACACTGAAGCTTTCTTT. It translates to CASSLDSTNTEAFF.

The CDR3 DNA reads TGCAGCACCAGGACAGCCTCTAGCACAGATACGCAGTATTTT. Protein: CSTRTASSTDTQYF. The rearrangement uses TRBV29-1 and TRBJ2-3; perhaps TRBD1 as D (6 bases). Germline V gene lookup returns CDR1 SQVTM and CDR2 ANQGSEA. The V end was cut by 8 bases, the J end by 0 bases, with 15 bases between. The CDR3 consists of 14 residues.

The chain carries TRBV11-2 and TRBJ2-7; D not certain. There are 16 residues in the CDR3. Germline V gene lookup returns CDR1 SGHAT and CDR2 FQNNGV. V was cut by 0 bases and J by 4 bases, with 16 bases left in between. The chain's CDR3 is CASSLDPANAMYEQYF. CDR3 nucleotide sequence: TGTGCCAGCAGCTTAGATCCCGCAAATGCTATGTACGAGCAGTACTTC.

This clone was recorded a few times. The V gene is TRBV5-6, the J gene TRBJ1-1, with a possible D match to TRBD1 (6 bases). V was cut by 6 bases and J by 4 bases, with 13 bases left in between. The CDR3 spans 13 residues. In germline, CDR1 is SGHDT, CDR2 YYEEEE. CDR3 region: CASKQAGATEAFF. DNA of the CDR3: TGTGCCAGCAAACAAGCAGGGGCCACTGAAGCTTTCTTT.

V and J are TRBV6-5 and TRBJ1-5; D is possibly TRBD1 (5 bases). Trimming took 5 bases from V and 0 from J, leaving 11 bases between them. Per the germline V gene, CDR1 is MNHEY and CDR2 is SVGAGI. The length of the CDR3 is 15 residues. CDR3 coding DNA: TGTGCCAGCAGTCCCTGGGGGGGTAGCAATCAGCCCCAGCATTTT. Translating it yields CASSPWGGSNQPQHF.

This clone was detected once. This chain joins TRBV28 and TRBJ1-1; 8 nucleotides align to TRBD1. The ends lost 5 bases at V and 3 bases at J; junction bases unmatched: 5. The CDR3 sequence is 14 residues long. The germline V gene has CDR1 MDHEN and CDR2 SYDVKM. For the CDR3, the DNA is TGTGCCAGCAGTGAGCCGACAGGGGACACTGAAGCTTTCTTT. It codes for CASSEPTGDTEAFF.

The chain combines TRBV27 with TRBJ1-2; D remains unclear. CDR1 is MNHEY, CDR2 SMNVEV, per germline (reference sequence). The V end lost 8 bases, the J end lost 8 bases, and 21 bases lay between the germline ends. This CDR3 region has 14 residues. DNA of the CDR3: TGTGCCAGCGGAAACGCCGGGCCATATGAGGGCTACACCTTC. This codes for CASGNAGPYEGYTF.

This clone was counted once. The rearrangement links TRBV19 to TRBJ2-3; D remains unclear. This CDR3 has 13 amino acids. Germline CDR1 is LNHDA and CDR2 is SQIVND (reference sequence). V was clipped by 5 bases and J by 1 base, with 7 bases between them. DNA for the CDR3: TGTGCCAGTAGTGCGTGGGGCACAGATACGCAGTATTTT. Translating it yields CASSAWGTDTQYF.

The chain is built from TRBV7-9 and TRBJ2-2, with unresolved D. The CDR3 spans 12 residues. Germline V gene sequence: CDR1 SEHNR, CDR2 FQNEAQ (reference sequence). V was shortened by 2 bases and J by 8 bases, with 6 bases between the two germline ends. CDR3 sequence (DNA): TGTGCCAGCAGCTTAAAAACGGGGGAGCTGTTTTTT. This codes for CASSLKTGELFF.

This chain uses TRBV28 with TRBJ1-2; no clear D. V dropped 5 bases and J dropped 6 bases, with 10 bases sitting between them. Germline V gene data show CDR1 as MDHEN and CDR2 as SYDVKM. CDR3 size: 12 residues. CDR3 sequence reads: CASSPYRDGYTF. CDR3 DNA: TGTGCCAGCAGTCCATACCGCGATGGCTACACCTTC.

This clone has more than one count but fewer than ten. The CDR3 DNA reads as TGTGCCAGCAGTTTATTCCCGACAGCAACTAATGAAAAACTGTTTTTT. Translating gives CASSLFPTATNEKLFF. The V call is TRBV27, the J call TRBJ1-4; tentative D call: TRBD1 (5 bases). V was shortened by 1 base and J by 0 bases, with 9 bases between the two germline ends. CDR1 is MNHEY and CDR2 is SMNVEV in the germline V gene (reference sequence). The length of the CDR3 is 16 residues.